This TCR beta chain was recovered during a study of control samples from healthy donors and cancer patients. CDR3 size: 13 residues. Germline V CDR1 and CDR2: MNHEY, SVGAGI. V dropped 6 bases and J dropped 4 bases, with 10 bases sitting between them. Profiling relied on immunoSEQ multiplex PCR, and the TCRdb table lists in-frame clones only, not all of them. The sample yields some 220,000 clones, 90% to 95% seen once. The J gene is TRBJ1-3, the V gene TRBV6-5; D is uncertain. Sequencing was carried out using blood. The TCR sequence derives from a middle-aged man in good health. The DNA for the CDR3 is TGTGCCAGCAGGCTCCAAGGGGGAAACACCATATATTTT. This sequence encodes CASRLQGGNTIYF.